What follows is one T cell receptor beta chain and its context. Its antigen is unidentified. Only in-frame clones appear in the TCRdb table, and some are missing; sequencing was by immunoSEQ multiplex PCR. The sample comprises over 150,000 clones, 70% to 90% of which are singletons, and about 6% rests with the top ten. This specimen belongs to a study of T cell responses to AZD1222 COVID-19 vaccine. Overall study findings and caveats: Vaccine-related CD4 TCRs covered spike, predominating at 160-218 and 743-854.

The germline V and J ends were trimmed by 3 bases and 2 bases, with 18 bases remaining between them. The V gene's germline CDR1 is LNHDA and CDR2 SQIVND (reference sequence). The CDR3 runs to 17 residues. Specimen: peripheral blood, collected on day 0 of AZD1222 vaccination. The receptor comes from an adult in good health. J is TRBJ2-3 and V is TRBV19; D is unclear. CDR3: CASSMDPAESFTDTQYF. CDR3 nucleotides: TGTGCCAGTAGTATGGATCCGGCGGAATCTTTCACAGATACGCAGTATTTT.